One T cell receptor (beta chain) is described in this entry. Its antigen is unidentified. Per germline, CDR1 SGHRS and CDR2 YFSETQ. The CDR3 loop spans 15 amino acids. J gave up 2 bases and V 5 bases, and 4 bases lay outside the gene matches. This sample is part of a study of T cell responses to AZD1222 COVID-19 vaccine. Study results and limitations: Spike was spanned by vaccine-associated CD4 TCRs, with dominance at 160-218 and 743-854. Baseline seropositivity occurred in only a handful of AZD1222 recipients.

Only in-frame clones appear in the TCRdb table, and some are missing; sequencing was by immunoSEQ multiplex PCR. In the table there are about 180,000 clones, 70% to 90% of which are singletons. The rearrangement joins TRBV5-1 to TRBJ1-5, with TRBD1 identical over 10 bases. This receptor was identified in an adult in good health. Material: peripheral blood, obtained on day 0 of AZD1222 vaccination. In DNA form, the CDR3 reads TGCGCCAGCAGTCCCGGGACAGGGGGCAATCAGCCCCAGCATTTT. It translates to CASSPGTGGNQPQHF.